Listed below are T cell receptor beta chains from one sample, sequenced in a study of blood T cell repertoires in COVID-19. Sequencing was performed with immunoSEQ multiplex PCR; in TCRdb, only in-frame clones are kept and a portion is missing. The sample consists of some 200,000 clones, about 90% of them appearing once. The source material was peripheral blood. The receptors originated from a young man with acute or convalescent COVID-19. CDR3s include the opening cysteine and the closing phenylalanine or tryptophan. The order of the fields is D gene, V gene, clone size, J gene, CDR3 length, CDR3 DNA, CDR3 protein. D genes are given only for firm matches. Expanded clones are given a class, and other clones once, few, many or no size at all.

D: -
V: TRBV5-1
size: -
J: TRBJ2-7
length: 16
DNA: TGCGCCAGCAGCGTCGGACCTAGCGCGAAGATCTACGAGCAGTACTTC
CDR3: CASSVGPSAKIYEQYF

D: TRBD1
V: TRBV7-2
size: -
J: TRBJ2-7
length: 15
DNA: TGTGCCAGCAGCTCCCGACAGGGGACCACCTACGAGCAGTACTTC
CDR3: CASSSRQGTTYEQYF

D: TRBD1
V: TRBV28
size: -
J: TRBJ2-3
length: 14
DNA: TGTGCCAGCAGGAAAGGACAGGGGGCAGGTACGCAGTATTTT
CDR3: CASRKGQGAGTQYF

D: TRBD2
V: TRBV29-1
size: -
J: TRBJ2-1
length: 13
DNA: TGCAGCGTTCAGGGACTATCCTACAATGAGCAGTTCTTC
CDR3: CSVQGLSYNEQFF

D: TRBD2
V: TRBV9
size: -
J: TRBJ2-7
length: 14
DNA: TGTGCCAGCAGCGCGGGACTAGCGGCCTACGAGCAGTACTTC
CDR3: CASSAGLAAYEQYF

D: TRBD2
V: TRBV12-5
size: -
J: TRBJ2-7
length: 17
DNA: TGTGCTACCGGCAAAACAGCGGGGTCCGAATTCTCCTACGAGCAGTACTTC
CDR3: CATGKTAGSEFSYEQYF

D: TRBD1
V: TRBV4-1
size: -
J: TRBJ2-7
length: 15
DNA: TGCGCCAGCAGCCAAGTAGGGGACAGGGGGCGCCCGCAGTACTTC
CDR3: CASSQVGDRGRPQYF

D: TRBD1
V: TRBV27
size: -
J: TRBJ2-7
length: 15
DNA: TGTGCCAGCAGTTTTTTCGGGACAGGGCTCGACGAGCAGTACTTC
CDR3: CASSFFGTGLDEQYF

D: TRBD2
V: TRBV2
size: -
J: TRBJ2-4
length: 15
DNA: TGTGCCAGCACCGCTAGCGGCCAAGCCAAAAACATTCAGTACTTC
CDR3: CASTASGQAKNIQYF

D: TRBD1
V: TRBV27
size: -
J: TRBJ2-7
length: 15
DNA: TGTGCCAGCAGTTTACACGGACAGGGGCAAGCCGAGCAGTACTTC
CDR3: CASSLHGQGQAEQYF

D: TRBD2
V: TRBV3-1/TRBV3-2
size: -
J: TRBJ2-7
length: 13
DNA: TGTGCCAGCAGTCCAGCGGGGGCCCACGAGCAGTACTTC
CDR3: CASSPAGAHEQYF

D: -
V: TRBV2
size: -
J: TRBJ2-3
length: 15
DNA: TGTGCCAGCAGTGAGGACGGACACTCCCCCGGTACGCAGTATTTT
CDR3: CASSEDGHSPGTQYF

D: -
V: TRBV2
size: -
J: TRBJ2-3
length: 11
DNA: TGTGCCAGCAGTAGCCAGGGTACGCAGTATTTT
CDR3: CASSSQGTQYF

D: TRBD2
V: TRBV5-1
size: -
J: TRBJ2-3
length: 14
DNA: TGCGCCAGCAGCAGCGGGGGGGCAATAGATACGCAGTATTTT
CDR3: CASSSGGAIDTQYF

D: TRBD1
V: TRBV28
size: -
J: TRBJ1-4
length: 15
DNA: TGTGCCAGCAGTTTGGCTCGGACAGGGGTTGAAAAACTGTTTTTT
CDR3: CASSLARTGVEKLFF

D: -
V: TRBV28
size: -
J: TRBJ2-7
length: 11
DNA: TGTGCCAGCCGGTTTGCCTACGAGCAGTACTTC
CDR3: CASRFAYEQYF

D: -
V: TRBV6-5
size: -
J: TRBJ2-7
length: 15
DNA: TGTGCCAGCAGCCTGAGTTTTGACAGCTCCTACGAGCAGTACTTC
CDR3: CASSLSFDSSYEQYF

D: -
V: TRBV5-1
size: -
J: TRBJ1-1
length: 16
DNA: TGCGCCAGCAGCTCCAGGATTCGGACTACGAACACTGAAGCTTTCTTT
CDR3: CASSSRIRTTNTEAFF

D: TRBD2
V: TRBV3-1/TRBV3-2
size: -
J: TRBJ2-1
length: 16
DNA: TGTGCCAGCAGCCAAGATCCTAGCGGGATGGGCAATGAGCAGTTCTTC
CDR3: CASSQDPSGMGNEQFF

D: -
V: TRBV4-1
size: -
J: TRBJ1-1
length: 15
DNA: TGCGCCAGCAGCCAAGATACAGGAGCTGGAACTGAAGCTTTCTTT
CDR3: CASSQDTGAGTEAFF

D: -
V: TRBV4-2
size: -
J: TRBJ2-1
length: 17
DNA: TGTGCCAGCAGCCAAGTTTCCTCCCCTAGCTATGGTCGGGTGCAGTTCTTC
CDR3: CASSQVSSPSYGRVQFF

D: -
V: TRBV7-8
size: -
J: TRBJ1-1
length: 14
DNA: TGTGCCAGCAGTTCGAACGGGGGGAACACTGAAGCTTTCTTT
CDR3: CASSSNGGNTEAFF

D: TRBD2
V: TRBV19
size: -
J: TRBJ2-7
length: 14
DNA: TGTGCCAGTAGGGGTGGCAGGGACTACTACGAGCAGTACTTC
CDR3: CASRGGRDYYEQYF

D: TRBD2
V: TRBV6-5
size: -
J: TRBJ2-7
length: 15
DNA: TGTGCCAGCAGTTACTCGACTAGCGGGACCTACGAGCAGTACTTC
CDR3: CASSYSTSGTYEQYF

D: -
V: TRBV6-5
size: -
J: TRBJ1-2
length: 13
DNA: TGTGCCAGCAGGGAGGAGACTAACTATGGCTACACCTTC
CDR3: CASREETNYGYTF

D: TRBD2
V: TRBV19
size: -
J: TRBJ2-3
length: 16
DNA: TGTGCCAGTAGTACGGGACTAGTCTGGTCGAGAGATACGCAGTATTTT
CDR3: CASSTGLVWSRDTQYF

D: TRBD2
V: TRBV3-1/TRBV3-2
size: -
J: TRBJ2-7
length: 15
DNA: TGCGCCAGCAGCCAACGAGGGACTAGCAGGGGTGAGCAGTACTTC
CDR3: CASSQRGTSRGEQYF

D: -
V: TRBV29-1
size: -
J: TRBJ2-1
length: 13
DNA: TGCAGCGTTGGGTCCTCCAGGGGCAATGAGCAGTTCTTC
CDR3: CSVGSSRGNEQFF

D: -
V: TRBV6-2/TRBV6-3
size: -
J: TRBJ2-7
length: 14
DNA: TGTGCCAGCAGCCCCGGTGAAGGGGGCTACGAGCAGTACTTC
CDR3: CASSPGEGGYEQYF

D: -
V: TRBV5-1
size: once
J: TRBJ2-5
length: 15
DNA: TGCGCCAGCAGCTCCGGGTCAATGTACCAAGAGACCCAGTACTTC
CDR3: CASSSGSMYQETQYF

D: -
V: TRBV27
size: -
J: TRBJ1-5
length: 16
DNA: TGTGCCAGCAGTTTATATAGCGGGGGAAGTTATCAGCCCCAGCATTTT
CDR3: CASSLYSGGSYQPQHF

D: TRBD1
V: TRBV6-5
size: -
J: TRBJ2-7
length: 13
DNA: TGTGCCAGCAGTTATTCCGACAGGGCCGAGCAGTACTTC
CDR3: CASSYSDRAEQYF

D: -
V: TRBV19
size: -
J: TRBJ2-3
length: 14
DNA: TGTGCCAGTAGCTTACAGGGTAGGGCAGATACGCAGTATTTT
CDR3: CASSLQGRADTQYF

D: TRBD1
V: TRBV6-5
size: -
J: TRBJ1-3
length: 15
DNA: TGTGCCAGCAGCGTTGACAGGGTTTCTGGAAACACCATATATTTT
CDR3: CASSVDRVSGNTIYF

D: TRBD1
V: TRBV27
size: once
J: TRBJ2-7
length: 15
DNA: TGTGCCAGCAGTTCACTACGGGACAGGGTATACGAGCAGTACTTC
CDR3: CASSSLRDRVYEQYF

D: -
V: TRBV6-5
size: -
J: TRBJ2-7
length: 16
DNA: TGTGCCAGCAGTTACTCCGCGACTAGGTCCTACCGCGAGCAGTACTTC
CDR3: CASSYSATRSYREQYF

D: -
V: TRBV6-5
size: -
J: TRBJ1-1
length: 15
DNA: TGTGCCAGCAGTTACCGGTATTCGAGGGTTACTGAAGCTTTCTTT
CDR3: CASSYRYSRVTEAFF

D: -
V: TRBV7-3
size: -
J: TRBJ2-1
length: 12
DNA: TGTGCCAGCAGCCCCGCCCACGGGGAGCAGTTCTTC
CDR3: CASSPAHGEQFF

D: TRBD1
V: TRBV29-1
size: -
J: TRBJ1-1
length: 13
DNA: TGCAGCGTTAGACAGGGGGTGAACACTGAAGCTTTCTTT
CDR3: CSVRQGVNTEAFF

D: -
V: TRBV2
size: -
J: TRBJ1-1
length: 14
DNA: TGTGCCAGCGGGCTCAGACCCGAGGGTACTGAAGCTTTCTTT
CDR3: CASGLRPEGTEAFF

D: -
V: TRBV10-2
size: -
J: TRBJ2-7
length: 12
DNA: TGCGCCAGCCCAGGGTGCTCCTACGAGCAGTACTTC
CDR3: CASPGCSYEQYF

D: TRBD2
V: TRBV19
size: -
J: TRBJ2-7
length: 15
DNA: TGTGCCAGTAGTACTAGCGGGGGGGCATCCTACGAGCAGTACTTC
CDR3: CASSTSGGASYEQYF

D: -
V: TRBV5-1
size: -
J: TRBJ2-1
length: 15
DNA: TGCGCCAGCAGCTTGTCTGGCACTAGGGCCAATGAGCAGTTCTTC
CDR3: CASSLSGTRANEQFF

D: TRBD1
V: TRBV5-1
size: -
J: TRBJ2-7
length: 14
DNA: TGCGCCAGCAGCTTCCCGGGACAGGGATACGAGCAGTACTTC
CDR3: CASSFPGQGYEQYF